Listed below are T cell receptor beta chains from one sample, sequenced in a study of cytomegalovirus exposure and HLA in healthy donors. Assay: immunoSEQ multiplex PCR; the TCRdb copy retains only in-frame clones and omits some. Of some 70,000 clones listed, 75% to 85% are singletons. The material sequenced was PBMCs. The receptors were sampled from a man younger than 30 in good health and CMV-seropositive. Both conserved end residues are part of each CDR3. The listing skips clone size in some rows; elsewhere it reads once, few, many or a size class.

V gene	clone size	J gene	CDR3 protein
TRBV30	.	TRBJ1-5	CAWSPTGDQPQHF
TRBV6-1	.	TRBJ1-1	CASSETGGSEAFF
TRBV2	.	TRBJ2-3	CASSWRESEDTQYF
TRBV4-1	.	TRBJ1-1	CASSQDLLLGAFF
TRBV11-2	.	TRBJ2-1	CASSLGVDRGSDEQFF
TRBV2	.	TRBJ2-7	CASSLPGTGHSYEQYF
TRBV5-4	.	TRBJ1-1	CASSSLGPGDTEAFF
TRBV28	.	TRBJ1-2	CASSFTGFSYGYTF
TRBV19	.	TRBJ2-1	CASSIGGPYNEQFF
TRBV7-8	.	TRBJ2-5	CASSLRTSGGAGETQYF
TRBV30	.	TRBJ2-7	CAWSETGYEQYF
TRBV6-6	.	TRBJ1-4	CASSRGGSNEKLFF
TRBV27	once	TRBJ1-5	CASTRIGGNQPQHF
TRBV6-5	.	TRBJ2-5	CASSYSARNKQETQYF
TRBV6-5	.	TRBJ2-1	CASSFLLAGSYNEQFF
TRBV7-9	.	TRBJ2-1	CASSSGVERGGRREQFF
TRBV5-6	few	TRBJ2-6	CASSWGPDTGGANVLTF
TRBV29-1	few	TRBJ1-4	CSVGAQGYEKLFF
TRBV7-2	.	TRBJ1-1	CASSTRQGGSTEAFF
TRBV11-2	.	TRBJ2-7	CASSFWTGESEQYF
TRBV7-7	.	TRBJ2-6	CATTGGPGANVLTF
TRBV21-1	.	TRBJ1-1	CASSKRGGRTAFF
TRBV11-2	.	TRBJ1-2	CASSLDNLPGHGYTF
TRBV2	.	TRBJ1-5	CASSVNLNQPQHF
TRBV30	.	TRBJ2-1	CAWSVRLDFNEQFF
TRBV28	.	TRBJ1-1	CASSTFARAANTEAFF
TRBV6-5	once	TRBJ1-1	CASSYHGTANTEAFF
TRBV28	.	TRBJ1-4	CASKEGWDEKLFF
TRBV6-5	.	TRBJ1-5	CASATGFSNQPQHF
TRBV29-1	few	TRBJ1-1	CSVPRQNEAFF